In this sample, the clone carrying this TCR beta chain turned up many times. The length of the CDR3 is 15 residues. V gave up 4 bases and J gave up 5 bases; unmatched junction bases: 7. The sample comes from a study of T cells in Graves' hyperthyroidism and ophthalmopathy. The TCR beta CDR3 regions underwent amplification using RNA transcripts as the source. TCR CDR3 underwent first-round RT-PCR with the HTBI primer set. One entry per CDR3 protein results from TCRdb running MiXCR on the multiplex PCR reads. The sample carries a few hundred thousand distinct CDR3 sequences, around 46% recorded once. This clonotype was sampled from a woman aged 18-30 years with Graves' hyperthyroidism. The gene calls are TRBV12-3 or TRBV12-4 and TRBJ1-4, with 7 bases lining up with TRBD1. Sequences were obtained from peripheral blood or thyroid tissue (not recorded which). As DNA, the CDR3 is TGTGCCAGCAGTTCTAACAGGGGAGTGAATGAAAAACTGTTTTTT. Translation gives CASSSNRGVNEKLFF.